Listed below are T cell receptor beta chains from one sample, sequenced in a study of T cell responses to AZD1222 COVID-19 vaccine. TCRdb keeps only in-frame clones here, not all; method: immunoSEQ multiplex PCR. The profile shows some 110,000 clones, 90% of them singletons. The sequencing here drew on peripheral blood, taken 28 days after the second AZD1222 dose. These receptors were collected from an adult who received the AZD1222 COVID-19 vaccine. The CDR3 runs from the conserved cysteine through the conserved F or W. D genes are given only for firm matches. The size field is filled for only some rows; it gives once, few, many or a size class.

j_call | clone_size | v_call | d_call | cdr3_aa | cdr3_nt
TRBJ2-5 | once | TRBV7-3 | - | CASSQSGAQETQYF | TGTGCCAGCAGCCAGTCGGGCGCCCAAGAGACCCAGTACTTC
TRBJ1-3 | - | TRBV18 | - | CASSSGSTIGTIYF | TGTGCCAGCTCAAGTGGCAGTACAATAGGCACCATATATTTT
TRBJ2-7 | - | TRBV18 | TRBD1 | CASSPPDRNEQYF | TGTGCCAGCTCACCTCCGGACAGGAACGAGCAGTACTTC
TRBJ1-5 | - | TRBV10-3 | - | CAISEGVSNQPQHF | TGTGCCATCAGTGAGGGGGTATCCAATCAGCCCCAGCATTTT
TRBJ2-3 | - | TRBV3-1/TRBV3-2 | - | CASSQEPGPGGDTQYF | TGTGCCAGCAGCCAAGAACCGGGACCAGGAGGGGATACGCAGTATTTT
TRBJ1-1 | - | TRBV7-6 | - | CASSPSRGQRHTEAFF | TGTGCCAGCAGCCCCTCACGGGGGCAGAGGCACACTGAAGCTTTCTTT
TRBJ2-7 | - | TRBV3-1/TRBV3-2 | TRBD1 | CASSQRDRDGEQYF | TGTGCCAGCAGCCAGAGGGACAGGGACGGCGAGCAGTACTTC
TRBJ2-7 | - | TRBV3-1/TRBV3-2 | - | CASRRPQRVYEQYF | TGTGCCAGCAGACGCCCCCAGAGGGTTTACGAGCAGTACTTC
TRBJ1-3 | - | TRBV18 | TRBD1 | CASSPTETGGMAGNTIYF | TGTGCCAGCTCACCGACCGAGACAGGGGGGATGGCTGGAAACACCATATATTTT
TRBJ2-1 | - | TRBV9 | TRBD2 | CASSGRLADSSYNEQFF | TGTGCCAGCAGCGGAAGACTAGCGGATAGCTCCTACAATGAGCAGTTCTTC
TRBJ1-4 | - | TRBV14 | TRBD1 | CASLGTGEGTNEKLFF | TGTGCCAGCCTGGGGACAGGGGAGGGAACTAATGAAAAACTGTTTTTT
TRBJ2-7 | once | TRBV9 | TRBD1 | CASSVETGGYEQYF | TGTGCCAGCAGCGTAGAGACAGGGGGCTACGAGCAGTACTTC
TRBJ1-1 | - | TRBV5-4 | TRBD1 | CASSLDRVNEAFF | TGTGCCAGCAGCTTAGACAGGGTCAACGAAGCTTTCTTT
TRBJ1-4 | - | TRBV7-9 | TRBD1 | CASSPSGQDFNEKLFF | TGTGCCAGCAGCCCTTCCGGACAGGACTTTAATGAAAAACTGTTTTTT
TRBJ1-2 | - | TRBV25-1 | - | CASSYREEYGYTF | TGTGCCAGCAGTTACAGGGAGGAATATGGCTACACCTTC
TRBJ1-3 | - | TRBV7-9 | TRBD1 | CASSSGPLLGTEYTIYF | TGTGCCAGCAGCTCAGGTCCCTTATTGGGGACAGAATACACCATATATTTT
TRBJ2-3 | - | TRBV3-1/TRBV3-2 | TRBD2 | CASERTSGGAVDTQYF | TGTGCCAGCGAACGGACTAGCGGGGGGGCCGTAGATACGCAGTATTTT
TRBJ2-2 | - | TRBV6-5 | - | CASSYTRAPGELFF | TGTGCCAGCAGTTACACCAGAGCACCCGGGGAGCTGTTTTTT
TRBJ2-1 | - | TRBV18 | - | CASSFGPEGEQFF | TGTGCCAGCTCATTCGGGCCCGAGGGTGAGCAGTTCTTC
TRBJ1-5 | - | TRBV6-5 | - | CASSYSGGWNQPQHF | TGTGCCAGCAGTTACTCTGGGGGGTGGAATCAGCCCCAGCATTTT
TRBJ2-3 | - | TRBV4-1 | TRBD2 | CASSQEVGRLAGFTDTQYF | TGCGCCAGCAGCCAAGAAGTAGGGAGACTAGCGGGGTTCACAGATACGCAGTATTTT
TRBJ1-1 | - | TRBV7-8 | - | CASSFRALNTEAFF | TGTGCCAGCAGCTTTAGGGCTTTGAACACTGAAGCTTTCTTT
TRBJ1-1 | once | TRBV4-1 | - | CASSQDGAGVNTEAFF | TGCGCCAGCAGCCAAGATGGGGCAGGGGTGAACACTGAAGCTTTCTTT
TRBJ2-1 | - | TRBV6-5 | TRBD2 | CASSLAGGHNEQFF | TGTGCCAGCAGCCTAGCGGGGGGGCACAATGAGCAGTTCTTC
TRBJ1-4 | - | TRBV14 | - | CASSLGLDEKLFF | TGTGCCAGCAGCCTAGGGTTGGATGAAAAACTGTTTTTT
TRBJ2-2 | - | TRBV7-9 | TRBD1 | CASNHPGQGISQSVGELFF | TGTGCCAGCAACCACCCCGGACAGGGGATCAGCCAGTCGGTCGGGGAGCTGTTTTTT
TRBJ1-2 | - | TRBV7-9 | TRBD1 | CASSRSIGTGYGGYTF | TGTGCCAGCAGCCGGTCAATCGGGACAGGATATGGTGGCTACACCTTC
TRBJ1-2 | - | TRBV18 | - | CASSPEEDSGYTF | TGTGCCAGCTCACCAGAGGAGGATTCTGGCTACACCTTC
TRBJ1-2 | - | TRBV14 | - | CASSRRTITNGYTF | TGTGCCAGCAGCCGACGCACGATCACAAATGGCTACACCTTC
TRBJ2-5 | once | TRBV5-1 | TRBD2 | CASSPRGATLETQYF | TGCGCCAGCAGCCCGCGGGGGGCCACCCTAGAGACCCAGTACTTC
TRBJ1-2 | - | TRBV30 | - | CAWSVNNLVYGYTF | TGTGCCTGGAGTGTAAACAACTTGGTCTATGGCTACACCTTC
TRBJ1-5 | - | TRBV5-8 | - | CASSSSDLLPQHF | TGTGCCAGCAGCTCTTCTGATCTCCTGCCCCAGCATTTT
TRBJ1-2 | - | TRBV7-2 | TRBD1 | CASSPRTGVNYGYTF | TGTGCCAGCAGCCCCAGAACAGGGGTTAACTATGGCTACACCTTC
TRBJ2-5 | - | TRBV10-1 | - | CASSDARTGEESVQETQYF | TGCGCCAGCAGTGATGCCCGAACAGGGGAGGAATCTGTCCAAGAGACCCAGTACTTC
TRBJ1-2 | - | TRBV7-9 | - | CASSLAGVGYGYTF | TGTGCCAGCAGCTTAGCGGGGGTAGGCTATGGCTACACCTTC
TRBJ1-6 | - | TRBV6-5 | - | CASSYGQSIGSPLHF | TGTGCCAGCAGTTATGGTCAGTCTATCGGCTCACCCCTCCACTTT
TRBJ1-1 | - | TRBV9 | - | CASSTSGLTNTEAFF | TGTGCCAGCAGCACTAGTGGACTCACGAACACTGAAGCTTTCTTT